One T cell receptor (beta chain) is described in this entry. The data were produced by immunoSEQ multiplex PCR, yet TCRdb's version contains in-frame clones alone and is incomplete. The repertoire holds about 360,000 clones, with over 70% as singletons. The data belong to a study of blood T cell repertoires in COVID-19. The sequencing input was peripheral blood. This TCR derives from a man under 40 with active or convalescent COVID-19.

CDR3 sequence reads: CASSSTSSDSSDEQFF. Here the CDR3 DNA reads TGTGCCAGCAGCTCAACCTCGTCGGACTCCTCTGATGAGCAGTTCTTC. The gene calls are TRBV7-3 and TRBJ2-1; perhaps TRBD2 as D (5 bases). The CDR3 consists of 16 residues. Trimming took off 4 bases at V and 8 bases at J, with 21 bases between the two ends. Germline V gene data show CDR1 as SGHTA and CDR2 as FQGTGA.